The entry below gives a single TCR beta chain sequence along with its context. Its antigen is as yet unknown. This record belongs to a study of OX40 agonist ivuxolimab in advanced cancers. Whole-study findings and limits: Clonal expansion was seen in CD4+ and CD8+ blood T cells by week 6 at 0.1 to 3.0 mg/kg.

CDR1 is SEHNR, CDR2 FQNEAQ, per germline (reference sequence). The length of the CDR3 is 14 residues. V shed 5 bases, J shed 6 bases, and the junction held 7 bases outside the gene matches. Profiled with immunoSEQ multiplex PCR; TCRdb holds only in-frame clones, not every one. The sample holds 55,000 to 65,000 clones; 77% are singletons and the top ten take 6.3%. The sequence was collected from an adult with an advanced solid tumor such as melanoma, head and neck, liver or kidney cancer. Specimen: CD4+ or CD8+ T cells sorted from blood, collected in a trial of the OX40 agonist ivuxolimab. V gene TRBV7-9 combines with J gene TRBJ1-2; TRBD1 matches 9 bases. The CDR3 DNA follows: TGTGCCAGCAGCAAGTGGGACAGGGAGGATGGCTACACCTTC. It specifies CASSKWDREDGYTF.